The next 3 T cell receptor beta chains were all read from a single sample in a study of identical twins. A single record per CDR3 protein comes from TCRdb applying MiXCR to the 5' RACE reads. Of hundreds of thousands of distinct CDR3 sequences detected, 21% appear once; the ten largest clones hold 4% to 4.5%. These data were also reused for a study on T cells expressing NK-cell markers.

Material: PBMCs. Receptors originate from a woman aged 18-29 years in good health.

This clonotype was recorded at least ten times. This chain's CDR3 is CASTRVSTGWDTEAFF. CDR3 DNA sequence: TGCGCCAGCACCCGTGTTTCCACCGGGTGGGACACTGAAGCTTTCTTT. J is TRBJ1-1 and V is TRBV5-1; D not resolved. V gave up 6 bases and J gave up 3 bases, with 21 bases separating them. Per germline, CDR1 SGHRS and CDR2 YFSETQ. This CDR3 region has 16 residues.

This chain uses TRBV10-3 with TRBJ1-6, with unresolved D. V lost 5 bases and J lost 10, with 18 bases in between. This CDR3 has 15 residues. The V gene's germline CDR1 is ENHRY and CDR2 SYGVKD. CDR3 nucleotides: TGTGCCATCAGTCCAGACCCGGGGAGAGGATCACCCCTCCACTTT. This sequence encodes CAISPDPGRGSPLHF.

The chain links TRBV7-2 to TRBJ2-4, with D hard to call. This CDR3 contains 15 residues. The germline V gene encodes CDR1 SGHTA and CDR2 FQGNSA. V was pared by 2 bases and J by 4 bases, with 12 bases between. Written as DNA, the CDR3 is TGTGCCAGCAGCTTAACTGAACATCGAAAAAACATTCAGTACTTC. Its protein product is CASSLTEHRKNIQYF.